The 12 T cell receptor delta chains in this list originate from one sample, sequenced in a study of gamma-delta T cells after stem cell transplantation. TCRdb fed the RT-PCR reads into CATT to redo clone calling. The data hold around 1,600 delta-chain clones, with 45% to 55% observed a single time. Sequenced input: gamma-delta T cells. Source of these receptors: a human donor. It is not recorded whose cells these are; they may come from a transplant donor.

This clone has more than one count but fewer than ten. The chain links TRDV2 to TRDJ1, with no clear D. Trimming removed 2 bases from V and 8 bases from J, with 23 bases in between. Germline CDR1 GEAIGNYY, CDR2 EKD. The CDR3 contains 16 residues. CDR3 sequence (DNA): TGTGCCTGTGACATCGTAGGAGCTACGTCTGCCGTAAAACTCATCTTT. As protein: CACDIVGATSAVKLIF.

Comments on this clone: The junction departs from the called germline gene at one end, perhaps through a read error. The same CDR3 arises from other DNA sequences in this sample as well. This sequence joins TRDV2 and TRDJ2; 8 positions match TRDD3. Looked up from germline, CDR1 is GEAIGNYY and CDR2 is EKD. This CDR3 spans 20 amino acids. The CDR3 coding sequence is TGTGCCTGTGACACAAGCTGGGGGACCGGAGAAGGAGCTTTGACAGCACAACTCTTTTTT. Protein sequence: CACDTSWGTGEGALTAQLFF.

The rearrangement links TRDV2 to TRDJ1, with a possible D match to TRDD3 (6 bases). The V gene lost 0 bases and the J gene lost 0 bases, with 19 bases spanning the gap. The CDR3 is 18 amino acids. Germline V gene sequence: CDR1 GEAIGNYY, CDR2 EKD. The CDR3 bases are TGTGCCTGTGACACCGTTCTAGCCGCTGGGGCTGACACCGATAAACTCATCTTT. This translates into CACDTVLAAGADTDKLIF.

Points on this clone: The same CDR3 arises from other DNA sequences in this sample as well. This chain connects TRDV2 to TRDJ3; D is perhaps TRDD3 (6 bases). CDR3 length equals 18 residues. Per germline, CDR1 GEAIGNYY and CDR2 EKD. Trimming stripped 0 bases from V and 0 bases from J, with 11 bases between. The CDR3 reads CACDTAGVSSWDTRQMFF. The DNA for the CDR3 is TGTGCCTGTGACACCGCTGGGGTAAGCTCCTGGGACACCCGACAGATGTTTTTC.

This sequence joins TRDV2 and TRDJ1, with TRDD3 matching 9 bases. The V gene's germline CDR1 is GEAIGNYY and CDR2 EKD. The CDR3 covers 14 residues. V lost 3 bases, J lost 10 bases, and 11 bases stayed unmatched. This CDR3 is CACDSLLGDSRLIF. Written as DNA, the CDR3 is TGTGCCTGTGACTCCCTACTGGGGGACTCCCGACTCATCTTT.

By proportion, this clone is large. V usage is TRDV2 and J usage is TRDJ3, with 9 positions matching TRDD3. Germline V gene lookup returns CDR1 GEAIGNYY and CDR2 EKD. This CDR3 comprises 17 residues. V lost 0 bases, J lost 4 bases, and 3 bases stayed unmatched. DNA for the CDR3: TGTGCCTGTGACACCGCTGGGGGATTGTGGGACACCCGACAGATGTTTTTC. Encoded protein: CACDTAGGLWDTRQMFF.

This clone was recorded a few times. V gene TRDV2 combines with J gene TRDJ1, with TRDD3 identical over 12 bases. The CDR3 is 17 residues long. Germline loops: CDR1 GEAIGNYY, CDR2 EKD. V lost 3 bases and J lost 2; bases outside the gene matches: 9. Here the CDR3 DNA reads TGTGCCTGTGACTCACTTACTGGGGGATACTTAACCGATAAACTCATCTTT. It specifies CACDSLTGGYLTDKLIF.

On this clone: Possible read error: a much larger clone is one base away. Additional DNA sequences in this sample encode the identical CDR3. The gene calls are TRDV2 and TRDJ1; D is uncertain. The CDR3 spans 16 residues. CDR1 and CDR2 (germline): GEAIGNYY, EKD. Between the trimmed V and J ends, which lost 0 bases and 3 bases, there was a span of 16 bases. This CDR3 is CACDTLGYRGSDKLIF. The CDR3 DNA is TGTGCCTGTGACACCCTTGGTTATAGGGGCTCCGATAAACTCATCTTT.

This clone has only a few counts. The V call is TRDV2, the J call TRDJ1; 9 bases fit TRDD3. V shed 3 bases, J shed 7 bases, and the junction held 14 bases outside the gene matches. CDR1 and CDR2 (germline): GEAIGNYY, EKD. The CDR3 is 16 amino acids. The CDR3 region is CACDPVGPLGDVKLIF. Written as DNA, the CDR3 is TGTGCCTGTGACCCGGTAGGCCCGCTGGGGGATGTTAAACTCATCTTT.

This clone appeared a few times. For the CDR3, the DNA is TGTGCCTGTGACAGGCTGGGGGATACCAGGGTGAGGGATAAACTCATCTTT. Translated, it gives CACDRLGDTRVRDKLIF. The rearrangement joins TRDV2 to TRDJ1; 11 bases align to TRDD3. The CDR3 consists of 17 residues. V shed 2 bases and J 5 bases; nucleotides not matched to a gene: 12. Germline values: CDR1 GEAIGNYY, CDR2 EKD.

With regard to this clone: With only one base between it and a far larger clone, this is likely a read error. CDR3 loop: CACDTLGETDTRQLFF. CDR3 DNA: TGTGCCTGTGACACCCTGGGGGAGACGGACACCCGACAGTTGTTTTTC. The chain uses TRDV2 and TRDJ3, with 8 bases lining up with TRDD3. Per germline, CDR1 GEAIGNYY and CDR2 EKD. The CDR3 loop spans 16 amino acids.

The chain has TRDV2 and TRDJ1; 12 bases fit TRDD3. CDR1 and CDR2 from the germline V gene are GEAIGNYY and EKD. After removal of 1 base from V and 10 bases from J, the junction contained 12 bases not matched to a gene. This CDR3 has 16 residues. Here the CDR3 reads CACDTIQLGDTGPLIF. In DNA, the CDR3 is TGTGCCTGTGACACGATCCAACTGGGGGATACCGGCCCACTCATCTTT.